This T cell receptor beta chain stems from a study of blood T cell repertoires in COVID-19. The method was immunoSEQ multiplex PCR; TCRdb's version includes in-frame clones alone and lacks a portion of them. The table includes 350,000 to 550,000 clones, over 75% detected once. The specimen sequenced was PBMCs or T cells enriched from blood (not recorded which). The sequence came from a man aged 25-40 years who had recovered from COVID-19.

CDR3 sequence: CASSFSSGVNTGELFF. CDR3 sequence (DNA): TGTGCCAGCAGTTTCTCTAGCGGGGTGAACACCGGGGAGCTGTTTTTT. The chain uses TRBV28 and TRBJ2-2; TRBD2 agrees at 9 bases. Germline-derived CDR1 and CDR2 are MDHEN and SYDVKM. The CDR3 is 16 residues long. Trimming at V came to 3 bases and at J to 1 base, leaving 3 bases not matched to a gene. Combining the CDR3 with reference TRBV28 and TRBJ2-2 gives the whole variable domain DVKVTQSSRYLVKRTGEKVFLECVQDMDHENMFWYRQDPGLGLRLIYFSYDVKMKEKGDIPEGYSVSREKKERFSLILESASTNQTSMYLCASSFSSGVNTGELFFGEGSRLTVL.